Below are 32 T cell receptor beta chains sequenced from a single sample in a study of technical replicates of blood from several donors. Assay: immunoSEQ multiplex PCR; the TCRdb copy retains only in-frame clones and omits some. Of some 80,000 clones listed, 90% to 95% are singletons. Input material: T cells isolated from PBMCs. Source of these receptors: a human donor in good health.

The rearrangement joins TRBV27 to TRBJ1-5; weak D call: TRBD1 (5 bases). CDR3 length equals 15 residues. Trimming removed 5 bases at V and 0 bases at J, with 11 bases between. The germline gives CDR1 MNHEY, CDR2 SMNVEV (reference sequence). The CDR3 spells CASSLRQNSNQPQHF. As DNA, the CDR3 is TGTGCCAGCAGTCTTAGACAGAATAGCAATCAGCCCCAGCATTTT.

This clone has more than one count but fewer than ten. Other DNA sequences of this sample code for an identical CDR3. The genes are TRBV19 and TRBJ1-1; no definite D call. The germline CDR1 and CDR2 sequences are LNHDA and SQIVND (reference sequence). The CDR3 is 13 amino acids. V shed 1 base and J shed 1 base, with 4 bases lying between them. In DNA form, the CDR3 reads TGTGCCAGTAGTATAGGACAGAACACTGAAGCTTTCTTT. Amino acid sequence: CASSIGQNTEAFF.

The CDR3 loop is CASSTGTVVEAFF. CDR3 coding DNA: TGTGCCAGCAGTACCGGGACAGTCGTTGAAGCTTTCTTT. The rearrangement links TRBV11-3 to TRBJ1-1; 7 bases are a match to TRBD1. The CDR3 totals 13 residues. Germline lookup yields CDR1 SGHNT and CDR2 YENEEA. Unmatched junction bases numbered 8, after V lost 6 bases and J lost 7 bases. Variable domain in full (rest from reference TRBV11-3 and TRBJ1-1): EAGVVQSPRYKIIEKKQPVAFWCNPISGHNTLYWYLQNLGQGPELLIRYENEEAVDDSQLPKDRFSAERLKGVDSTLKIQPAELGDSAVYLCASSTGTVVEAFFGQGTRLTVV.

V gene TRBV28 combines with J gene TRBJ1-1, with D unresolved. The CDR3 totals 13 residues. Trimming left V 4 bases short and J 0 bases short, with 6 bases between. The germline CDR1 and CDR2 sequences are MDHEN and SYDVKM. The CDR3 loop reads CASSYSVNTEAFF. The CDR3 bases are TGTGCCAGCAGTTATTCGGTGAACACTGAAGCTTTCTTT.

The count of this clone is one. This chain uses TRBV14 with TRBJ1-2, with TRBD1 matching 7 bases. The CDR3 loop spans 14 amino acids. The V segment lost 6 bases and the J segment 2 bases; nucleotides outside the gene matches: 6. Per the germline V gene, CDR1 is SGHDN and CDR2 is FVKESK. CDR3 sequence reads: CASSHLGQNYGYTF. CDR3 nucleotide sequence: TGTGCCAGCAGTCATCTGGGACAGAACTATGGCTACACCTTC.

This chain connects TRBV12-5 to TRBJ2-2; 12 positions match TRBD1. Germline assignment: CDR1 LGHNT and CDR2 FRNRAP. V gave up 2 bases and J gave up 4 bases; unmatched junction bases: 17. The CDR3 has 21 residues. Written as DNA, the CDR3 is TGTGCTAGTGGTTTGTTAGCCGGGACAGGGGGCGTACAACAAGCCACCGGGGAGCTGTTTTTT. The encoded protein is CASGLLAGTGGVQQATGELFF.

This clone was found a few times. The V and J genes are TRBV2 and TRBJ1-4, with 9 bases aligning to TRBD1. CDR1 and CDR2 from the germline V gene are SNHLY and FYNNEI. The V gene end was trimmed by 6 bases and the J gene end by 7 bases; junction bases not matched to a gene: 9. The CDR3 totals 15 residues. CDR3 loop: CASRHPGQGTEKLFF. In DNA form, the CDR3 reads TGTGCCAGCAGGCATCCGGGACAGGGCACTGAAAAACTGTTTTTT.

The chain couples TRBV30 to TRBJ2-2, with D tentatively TRBD2 (6 bases). Germline V gene sequence: CDR1 GTSNPN, CDR2 SVGIG (reference sequence). Trimming took 0 bases from V and 4 from J, leaving 15 bases between them. This CDR3 is built from 16 residues. The CDR3 coding sequence is TGTGCCTGGAGTGTATTTGTGGGGGAGGTCACCGGGGAGCTGTTTTTT. Encoded protein: CAWSVFVGEVTGELFF.

This chain joins TRBV29-1 and TRBJ1-5; D perhaps matches TRBD1 (6 bases). The length of the CDR3 is 15 residues. Germline CDR1 reads SQVTM; CDR2 reads ANQGSEA. Trimming took off 6 bases at V and 0 bases at J, with 15 bases between the two ends. The CDR3 DNA reads TGCAGCGTCGCTGGACAGACTAATAGCAATCAGCCCCAGCATTTT. Residues: CSVAGQTNSNQPQHF.

The rearrangement joins TRBV6-5 to TRBJ1-1, with D unresolved. Germline V gene data show CDR1 as MNHEY and CDR2 as SVGAGI. V was pared by 8 bases and J by 7 bases, with 8 bases between. The CDR3 is 10 amino acids. The CDR3 loop is CASGAYEAFF. CDR3 nucleotide sequence: TGTGCCAGCGGAGCTTATGAAGCTTTCTTT.

The gene calls are TRBV5-1 and TRBJ2-7; 10 nucleotides line up with TRBD1. The CDR3 contains 13 residues. Germline trimming cut 4 bases from V and 6 bases from J; bases unmatched to any gene: 4. CDR1 and CDR2 (germline): SGHRS, YFSETQ. CDR3 nucleotides: TGCGCCAGCAGCATAGGACAGGGGGGCGAGCAGTACTTC. This translates into CASSIGQGGEQYF.

This chain connects TRBV11-3 to TRBJ2-3; 10 nucleotides agree with TRBD1. Trimming at V came to 4 bases and at J to 9 bases, leaving 1 base not matched to a gene. The CDR3 length is 12 residues. CDR1 SGHNT and CDR2 YENEEA come from the germline V gene. The chain's CDR3 is CASSSDRGTQYF. CDR3 bases: TGTGCCAGCAGCTCGGACAGGGGGACGCAGTATTTT.

This chain links TRBV19 with TRBJ1-5, with a weak D call TRBD1 (6 bases). The CDR3 length is 12 residues. Trimming pared 11 bases from V and 4 bases from J, leaving 12 bases between. Germline lookup yields CDR1 LNHDA and CDR2 SQIVND (reference sequence). The CDR3 region has the DNA TGTGCCCTAGGGGGGGTAAATCAGCCCCAGCATTTT. It codes for CALGGVNQPQHF.

V usage is TRBV9 and J usage is TRBJ2-5, with TRBD2 matching over 9 bases. Germline CDR1 reads SGDLS; CDR2 reads YYNGEE. The CDR3 has 15 residues. J was trimmed by 4 bases and V by 4 bases; bases with no gene match: 8. The CDR3 reads CASSPLAGGVETQYF. As DNA, the CDR3 is TGTGCCAGCAGCCCCCTGGCGGGAGGGGTAGAGACCCAGTACTTC.

The chain is built from TRBV19 and TRBJ1-5; TRBD1 agrees at 7 bases. The CDR3 is 14 amino acids. Germline CDR1 and CDR2: LNHDA and SQIVND (reference sequence). With 4 bases clipped from V and 6 bases from J, the junction kept 6 bases outside the gene matches. The CDR3 bases are TGTGCCAGTAGTACAACAGGGGTAGGTCAGCCCCAGCATTTT. This codes for CASSTTGVGQPQHF.

The V gene is TRBV5-6, the J gene TRBJ2-7, with D maybe TRBD2 (6 bases). The CDR3 extends over 13 amino acids. Germline V gives CDR1 SGHDT, CDR2 YYEEEE. V was shortened by 0 bases and J by 6 bases, with 10 bases between the two germline ends. CDR3 nucleotide sequence: TGTGCCAGCAGCTTGGTCTCGCGGGGCGAGCAGTACTTC. Encoded protein: CASSLVSRGEQYF.

The V call is TRBV29-1, the J call TRBJ2-7; 11 bases are shared with TRBD2. V trimming: 6 bases; J trimming: 2 bases; junction bases outside the gene matches: 12. CDR1 and CDR2 from the germline V gene are SQVTM and ANQGSEA. The CDR3 totals 16 residues. The CDR3 spells CSVDKVGTSGAYEQYF. CDR3 DNA sequence: TGCAGCGTCGACAAAGTCGGGACTAGCGGAGCCTACGAGCAGTACTTC.

The gene calls are TRBV27 and TRBJ2-1, with D tentatively TRBD2 (5 bases). The CDR3 consists of 13 residues. V gave up 6 bases and J gave up 4 bases, with 10 bases separating them. Germline CDR1 and CDR2: MNHEY and SMNVEV (reference sequence). CDR3 in amino acids: CASSTSGYNEQFF. As DNA, the CDR3 is TGTGCCAGCAGCACAAGCGGATACAATGAGCAGTTCTTC.

The sample holds one count of this clone. The chain combines TRBV5-4 with TRBJ2-2; 15 bases align to TRBD2. The CDR3 sequence is 17 residues long. CDR1 SGHNT and CDR2 YYREEE come from the germline V gene (reference sequence). V was pared by 5 bases and J by 3 bases, with 5 bases of the junction left unmatched. CDR3: CASRKGLAGGHTGELFF. CDR3 nucleotides: TGTGCCAGCAGAAAGGGACTAGCGGGAGGTCACACCGGGGAGCTGTTTTTT.

The V call is TRBV6-5, the J call TRBJ1-1; maybe TRBD1 (5 bases). The V and J ends lost 4 bases and 10 bases respectively, with 13 bases between them. Germline V gives CDR1 MNHEY, CDR2 SVGAGI. This CDR3 region has 12 residues. The CDR3 sequence: CASSSVGDLAFF. The CDR3 DNA is TGTGCCAGCAGTTCAGTAGGGGATCTAGCTTTCTTT.

The chain combines TRBV2 with TRBJ1-1; a weak D match, TRBD1 (5 bases). V was pared by 1 base and J by 7 bases, with 10 bases between. From germline, CDR1 is SNHLY and CDR2 FYNNEI. The length of the CDR3 is 13 residues. The DNA of the CDR3 is TGTGCCAGCAGTGAAGAATTCAGGGTTGAAGCTTTCTTT. Protein product: CASSEEFRVEAFF. Complete variable domain (other parts from reference TRBV2 and TRBJ1-1): EPEVTQTPSHQVTQMGQEVILRCVPISNHLYFYWYRQILGQKVEFLVSFYNNEISEKSEIFDDQFSVERPDGSNFTLKIRSTKLEDSAMYFCASSEEFRVEAFFGQGTRLTVV.

The rearrangement links TRBV4-1 to TRBJ2-1, with TRBD2 identical over 9 bases. Per the germline V gene, CDR1 is MGHRA and CDR2 is YSYEKL. This CDR3 is built from 16 residues. V shed 3 bases and J 6 bases; nucleotides not matched to a gene: 9. The CDR3 nucleotides read TGCGCCAGCAGCCAGTATAGCGGGAGAAGGTCCAATGAGCAGTTCTTC. Amino acids: CASSQYSGRRSNEQFF.

The chain uses TRBV28 and TRBJ2-2; perhaps TRBD2 as D (7 bases). The V and J ends lost 2 bases and 5 bases respectively, with 18 bases between them. Germline assignment: CDR1 MDHEN and CDR2 SYDVKM. There are 17 residues in the CDR3. CDR3 coding DNA: TGTGCCAGCAGTTTAATTTTTCGGGGAGGGGGGACCGGGGAGCTGTTTTTT. It encodes CASSLIFRGGGTGELFF.

The count of this clone is one. The V and J genes are TRBV19 and TRBJ2-3, with TRBD2 identical over 7 bases. The V and J ends lost 4 bases and 0 bases, in that order; junction bases with no gene match: 1. The CDR3 sequence is 14 residues long. Per germline, CDR1 LNHDA and CDR2 SQIVND (reference sequence). CDR3 sequence (DNA): TGTGCCAGTAGTAGGGACTATAGCACAGATACGCAGTATTTT. This encodes CASSRDYSTDTQYF.

This rearrangement joins TRBV27 to TRBJ1-2; tentatively, D is TRBD1 (6 bases). Germline CDR1 and CDR2: MNHEY and SMNVEV (reference sequence). The CDR3 is 12 residues long. V shed 10 bases and J shed 6 bases, with 15 bases lying between them. This CDR3 reads CATLVGANGYTF. The CDR3 DNA reads as TGTGCCACCCTGGTGGGGGCGAATGGCTACACCTTC.

The chain has TRBV19 and TRBJ2-7, with 11 bases fitting TRBD1. There are 15 residues in the CDR3. Germline CDR1 is LNHDA and CDR2 is SQIVND (reference sequence). J lost 3 bases, V lost 6 bases, and 7 bases had no gene match. CDR3 sequence (DNA): TGTGCCAGTAGAATTGGGACAGGGGGAAGCTACGAGCAGTACTTC. This codes for CASRIGTGGSYEQYF.

The chain has TRBV27 and TRBJ2-1, with 7 bases aligning to TRBD2. Per the germline V gene, CDR1 is MNHEY and CDR2 is SMNVEV (reference sequence). J was trimmed by 2 bases and V by 7 bases; bases with no gene match: 5. This CDR3 has 14 amino acids. The CDR3 DNA sequence: TGTGCCAGCACGGACCGGGGGGCCTACAATGAGCAGTTCTTC. Translated, it gives CASTDRGAYNEQFF.

V usage is TRBV19 and J usage is TRBJ1-5, with 7 bases lining up with TRBD1. Looked up from germline, CDR1 is LNHDA and CDR2 is SQIVND (reference sequence). Unmatched junction bases numbered 16, after V lost 3 bases and J lost 11 bases. The CDR3 is 16 residues long. CDR3 amino acids: CASSIPQGGGGGTQHF. The CDR3, as DNA: TGTGCCAGTAGTATCCCCCAAGGAGGGGGCGGAGGGACCCAGCATTTT. The full variable domain, completed using reference TRBV19 and TRBJ1-5, is DGGITQSPKYLFRKEGQNVTLSCEQNLNHDAMYWYRQDPGQGLRLIYYSQIVNDFQKGDIAEGYSVSREKKESFPLTVTSAQKNPTAFYLCASSIPQGGGGGTQHFGDGTRLSIL.

In its sample, this clone was seen once. The genes are TRBV28 and TRBJ2-7; D unresolved. V shed 5 bases and J shed 3 bases, with 2 bases lying between them. The CDR3 has 10 residues. Germline V lookup: CDR1 MDHEN, CDR2 SYDVKM. For the CDR3, the DNA is TGTGCCAGCAGTCTCTACGAGCAGTACTTC. Encoded protein: CASSLYEQYF. The entire variable domain, with the rest obtained from reference TRBV28 and TRBJ2-7, is as follows: DVKVTQSSRYLVKRTGEKVFLECVQDMDHENMFWYRQDPGLGLRLIYFSYDVKMKEKGDIPEGYSVSREKKERFSLILESASTNQTSMYLCASSLYEQYFGPGTRLTVT.

The rearrangement uses TRBV13 and TRBJ2-1; D is unclear. V lost 8 bases, J lost 8 bases, and 16 bases lay in between. The CDR3 is made up of 13 amino acids. Germline CDR1 is PRHDT and CDR2 is FYEKMQ (reference sequence). This CDR3 is CASSRSPRDEQFF. In DNA form, the CDR3 reads TGTGCCAGCTCCCGTTCCCCCCGGGATGAGCAGTTCTTC.

This sequence joins TRBV4-2 and TRBJ2-5; D not certain. With 0 bases removed from V and 4 bases from J, the gap between germline ends came to 3 bases. The CDR3 is 12 residues long. Per the germline V gene, CDR1 is LGHNA and CDR2 is YNFKEQ. CDR3 nucleotides: TGTGCCAGCAGCCAAGATAGAGAGACCCAGTACTTC. Translated: CASSQDRETQYF.

The chain couples TRBV30 to TRBJ2-7; 7 bases match TRBD1. V lost 0 bases, J lost 0 bases, and 2 bases stayed unmatched. Germline values: CDR1 GTSNPN, CDR2 SVGIG (reference sequence). This CDR3 has 14 residues. Written as DNA, the CDR3 is TGTGCCTGGAGTGTGACAGGGAGCTCCTACGAGCAGTACTTC. Protein: CAWSVTGSSYEQYF.